The clone carrying this TCR beta chain was recorded at least ten times. Antigen unknown. Diagnosis used clinical symptoms, serum thyroxine, TRAb, thyroid ultrasound and orbital computed tomography. The sample comes from a study of Graves' ophthalmopathy and Graves' hyperthyroidism. Study overall: Hyperthyroidism showing no ophthalmopathy within 18 months of follow-up was stable.

Regarding the study as a whole: Using 13 signatures, a model distinguished ophthalmopathy from stable hyperthyroidism, reaching roughly 90% sensitivity and around 81% specificity.

V gave up 7 bases and J gave up 5 bases; unmatched junction bases: 7. This CDR3 has 14 residues. CDR1 ENHRY and CDR2 SYGVKD come from the germline V gene. RNA transcripts were the template, and TCR beta CDR3 regions were amplified from them. The first round was an RT-PCR with HTBI primers, and the second round was a multiplex PCR. TCRdb re-analysed the multiplex PCR reads in MiXCR, keeping a single row per CDR3 protein. The repertoire consists of roughly 1.1 million distinct CDR3 sequences, with 35% to 40% occurring once and the leading ten covering more than 9.5%. The chain employs TRBV10-3 and TRBJ2-2; 7 nucleotides match TRBD2. The sequence came from an adult man with Graves' hyperthyroidism. Sequenced: peripheral blood or thyroid tissue (not recorded which). The CDR3 nucleotides read TGTGCCATCACTAGCGGCCTGGGTACCGGGGAGCTGTTTTTT. Encoded protein: CAITSGLGTGELFF.